This T cell receptor (beta chain) derives from a study of CD8 T cells in ankylosing spondylitis. General study findings and limits: Prior work had noted some motif variants in reactive arthritis blood and synovial fluid. As for the disease-linked clones, they showed a CD8+ phenotype and occurred at relatively low frequencies in peripheral blood.

The V gene lost 3 bases and the J gene lost 5 bases, with 8 bases spanning the gap. The CDR3 sequence is 12 residues long. Looked up from germline, CDR1 is SGHRS and CDR2 is YFSETQ. One entry per CDR3 protein, called by TCRdb with MiXCR from the 5' RACE reads. Altogether some 120,000 distinct CDR3 sequences are present, more than 6.5% being singletons, with the ten largest covering 12%. This clonotype came up many times. Its antigen is undetermined. This TCR was sampled from a male donor with ankylosing spondylitis or in good health (not recorded which). The chain joins TRBV5-1 to TRBJ1-1, with D uncertain. Sequencing was performed on blood, either unsorted or a sorted T cell fraction (not recorded which). The chain's CDR3 is CASSSGWTEAFF. The CDR3 coding sequence is TGCGCCAGCAGCTCGGGGTGGACTGAAGCTTTCTTT.